These 8 T cell receptor beta chains were all obtained from the same sample, sequenced in a study of T-cell memory formation after mild COVID-19. Using its own MiXCR run on the 5' RACE reads, TCRdb lists one record per CDR3 protein. The data hold around 300,000 distinct CDR3 sequences, with roughly an eighth observed a single time. Sequenced material: PBMCs or a T cell subset sorted from them (not recorded which). The receptors were gathered from a man aged 18 to 30 who had mild COVID-19 (a few samples of this study predate the infection). Cell type and time point are not known.

This clonotype was seen at least ten times. The gene calls are TRBV29-1 and TRBJ2-3; 9 positions agree with TRBD1. The CDR3 extends over 15 amino acids. Germline V gene sequence: CDR1 SQVTM, CDR2 ANQGSEA. V shed 3 bases and J 5 bases; nucleotides not matched to a gene: 9. The CDR3 nucleotides read TGCAGCGTTGATGCGGACAGGGGAAGTGAAGATACGCAGTATTTT. Amino acid sequence: CSVDADRGSEDTQYF.

The J gene is TRBJ1-6, the V gene TRBV6-5; D uncertain. Germline-derived CDR1 and CDR2 are MNHEY and SVGAGI. V was trimmed by 8 bases and J by 13 bases, leaving 6 bases between them. CDR3 length: 9 amino acids. CDR3 in amino acids: CASGLPLHF. The CDR3 coding sequence is TGTGCCAGCGGTCTCCCCCTCCACTTT.

The sample holds a few counts of this clonotype. V gene TRBV6-5 combines with J gene TRBJ2-1, with 9 bases matching TRBD2. The V and J ends lost 7 bases and 8 bases, in that order; junction bases with no gene match: 18. Looked up from germline, CDR1 is MNHEY and CDR2 is SVGAGI. The CDR3 runs 17 residues. The CDR3 coding sequence is TGTGCCAGCACCGAACTTGCCCCAAGCGGGGGGCCGTATGAGCAGTTCTTC. Protein sequence: CASTELAPSGGPYEQFF.

The chain has TRBV4-1 and TRBJ1-2, with unresolved D. V lost 0 bases and J lost 9, with 14 bases in between. The germline gives CDR1 MGHRA, CDR2 YSYEKL. The length of the CDR3 is 14 residues. In nucleotides, the CDR3 is TGCGCCAGCAGCCAAGAAGAAGAGGGTAGGCGCTACACCTTC. It yields the protein CASSQEEEGRRYTF.

The CDR3 nucleotides are TGTGCCAGTAGCAAAACCCCATCAAACGGGGGTAAGCAGTTCTTC. Amino acids: CASSKTPSNGGKQFF. The gene calls are TRBV19 and TRBJ2-1; tentative D call: TRBD2 (6 bases). Trimming removed 6 bases at V and 11 bases at J, with 23 bases between. Germline V gene sequence: CDR1 LNHDA, CDR2 SQIVND (reference sequence). The CDR3 runs 15 residues.

This clonotype was found a few times. This rearrangement joins TRBV5-1 to TRBJ2-1; 7 bases map to TRBD1. CDR1 SGHRS and CDR2 YFSETQ come from the germline V gene. The CDR3 covers 15 residues. With V trimmed by 3 bases and J by 12 bases, 15 bases remained unmatched. The chain's CDR3 is CASSYGQGVGRRQFF. CDR3 sequence (DNA): TGCGCCAGCAGCTACGGGCAGGGGGTGGGGAGACGGCAGTTCTTC.

This clonotype showed up just a few times. A read error may explain this, as a much larger clone is one base away. The gene calls are TRBV6-2 or TRBV6-3 and TRBJ2-7; D gene uncertain. CDR3 length equals 11 residues. Trimming took 1 base from V and 3 from J, leaving 1 base between them. Germline loops: CDR1 MNHEY, CDR2 SVGEGT. CDR3 coding DNA: TGTGCCAGCAGTTACTACTACGAGCAGTACTTC. This translates into CASSYYYEQYF.

This clonotype has a count of ten or more. DNA of the CDR3: TGCAGTGCTAGAGAGCCGGTTACCGGGGAGCTGTTTTTT. Its translation: CSAREPVTGELFF. The chain is built from TRBV20-1 and TRBJ2-2, with D uncertain. Trimming stripped 0 bases from V and 5 bases from J, with 7 bases between. The CDR3 contains 13 residues. CDR1 and CDR2 (germline): DFQATT, SNEGSKA (reference sequence).